The 25 T cell receptor beta chains given below trace back to one sample, sequenced in a study of blood T cell repertoires in COVID-19. Method: immunoSEQ multiplex PCR; TCRdb's copy keeps in-frame clones and lacks some. The table shows about 42,000 clones, with roughly 89% occurring only once. Sequencing was carried out using peripheral blood. These receptors all come from a human donor in a cohort sampled during active COVID-19.

This chain joins TRBV6-2 or TRBV6-3 and TRBJ1-1; no definite D call. Trimming stripped 5 bases from V and 5 bases from J, with 12 bases between. This CDR3 is built from 13 residues. The germline gives CDR1 MNHEY, CDR2 SVGEGT. This CDR3 reads CASSPAQRTEAFF. CDR3 in DNA: TGTGCCAGCAGTCCCGCTCAGAGGACTGAAGCTTTCTTT.

This clone was observed a single time. This rearrangement joins TRBV19 to TRBJ1-1; no clear D gene. Looked up from germline, CDR1 is LNHDA and CDR2 is SQIVND (reference sequence). CDR3 length: 13 residues. V was trimmed by 6 bases and J by 0 bases, leaving 8 bases between them. The CDR3, as DNA: TGTGCCAGTAGGGGCCAGATGAACACTGAAGCTTTCTTT. It is translated as CASRGQMNTEAFF.

The rearrangement uses TRBV7-2 and TRBJ1-1, with D perhaps TRBD1 (6 bases). This CDR3 spans 14 amino acids. The germline CDR1 and CDR2 sequences are SGHTA and FQGNSA. V shed 4 bases and J shed 1 base, with 10 bases lying between them. CDR3 protein: CASSSTGPNTEAFF. CDR3 DNA sequence: TGTGCCAGCAGCTCGACAGGTCCGAACACTGAAGCTTTCTTT.

The chain joins TRBV11-2 to TRBJ2-3; 8 nucleotides align to TRBD2. V was clipped by 5 bases and J by 4 bases; unmatched bases: 17. Germline V lookup: CDR1 SGHAT, CDR2 FQNNGV. The CDR3 runs 18 residues. The CDR3 spells CASSVARWERGLADTQYF. CDR3 nucleotide sequence: TGTGCCAGCAGCGTAGCACGGTGGGAGCGGGGGTTGGCAGATACGCAGTATTTT.

The chain employs TRBV7-9 and TRBJ1-1, with D possibly matching TRBD1 (5 bases). Germline V CDR1 and CDR2: SEHNR, FQNEAQ (reference sequence). V was shortened by 2 bases and J by 6 bases, with 10 bases between the two germline ends. This CDR3 is built from 13 residues. For the CDR3, the DNA is TGTGCCAGCAGCTTATCGGCAGGGCCTGAAGCTTTCTTT. It encodes CASSLSAGPEAFF. The whole variable domain, remainder taken from reference TRBV7-9 and TRBJ1-1, is DTGVSQNPRHKITKRGQNVTFRCDPISEHNRLYWYRQTLGQGPEFLTYFQNEAQLEKSRLLSDRFSAERPKGSFSTLEIQRTEQGDSAMYLCASSLSAGPEAFFGQGTRLTVV.

The chain carries TRBV10-1 and TRBJ2-2, with D possibly matching TRBD1 (6 bases). Trimming shortened V by 6 bases and J by 6 bases, and 14 bases separated the two germline ends. The CDR3 is 14 residues long. The V gene's germline CDR1 is WNHNN and CDR2 SYGVQD (reference sequence). The CDR3 region is CASSATPGAGELFF. CDR3 in DNA: TGCGCCAGCAGCGCCACACCAGGGGCCGGGGAGCTGTTTTTT.

The chain employs TRBV27 and TRBJ1-1; D perhaps matches TRBD1 (5 bases). Germline V CDR1 and CDR2: MNHEY, SMNVEV (reference sequence). The CDR3 sequence is 14 residues long. With 3 bases removed from V and 3 bases from J, the gap between germline ends came to 11 bases. CDR3 region: CASSFWGSDTEAFF. The CDR3 nucleotides are TGTGCCAGCAGTTTTTGGGGCTCGGACACTGAAGCTTTCTTT.

The CDR3 coding sequence is TGTGCCAGCAGTTTAAAGGAGTACACTGAAGCTTTCTTT. This sequence encodes CASSLKEYTEAFF. The chain uses TRBV6-2 or TRBV6-3 and TRBJ1-1; no definite D call. The CDR3 length is 13 residues. V shed 4 bases and J shed 3 bases, with 9 bases lying between them. Germline V CDR1 and CDR2: MNHEY, SVGEGT.

V is TRBV14 and J is TRBJ1-4, with D possibly TRBD1 on 5 matching bases. V was shortened by 0 bases and J by 8 bases, with 7 bases between the two germline ends. CDR1 is SGHDN, CDR2 FVKESK, per germline. This CDR3 is built from 13 residues. CDR3 amino acids: CASSQETDEKLFF. The DNA for the CDR3 is TGTGCCAGCAGCCAAGAGACAGACGAAAAACTGTTTTTT.

The rearrangement links TRBV6-4 to TRBJ1-2, with 8 bases fitting TRBD1. Germline V gene data show CDR1 as MRHNA and CDR2 as SNTAGT. This CDR3 comprises 13 residues. The ends lost 8 bases at V and 7 bases at J; junction bases unmatched: 9. CDR3 amino acids: CASRQGQGGGYTF. CDR3 in DNA: TGTGCCAGCCGGCAAGGACAGGGTGGTGGCTACACCTTC.

This sequence joins TRBV19 and TRBJ1-2; D is uncertain. There are 16 residues in the CDR3. The germline V and J ends were trimmed by 0 bases and 4 bases, with 15 bases remaining between them. CDR1 is LNHDA and CDR2 is SQIVND in the germline V gene (reference sequence). CDR3 nucleotides: TGTGCCAGTAGTATAGATTATACCAGTTTCCTCTATGGCTACACCTTC. This sequence encodes CASSIDYTSFLYGYTF.

This clone has a single count. This chain joins TRBV5-6 and TRBJ2-7; the match to TRBD1 covers 9 bases. Germline assignment: CDR1 SGHDT and CDR2 YYEEEE. The V gene end was trimmed by 4 bases and the J gene end by 1 base; junction bases not matched to a gene: 3. This CDR3 contains 14 residues. CDR3 amino acids: CASSLQGASYEQYF. CDR3 nucleotides: TGTGCCAGCAGCCTACAGGGGGCTTCCTACGAGCAGTACTTC.

This chain connects TRBV20-1 to TRBJ1-6, with D unclear. The CDR3 is 15 amino acids. Trimming left V 3 bases short and J 6 bases short, with 15 bases between. Germline CDR1 and CDR2: DFQATT and SNEGSKA (reference sequence). The CDR3 spells CSASYGSSGNSPLHF. The CDR3 DNA sequence: TGCAGTGCTAGTTATGGAAGCAGCGGTAATTCACCCCTCCACTTT.

This sequence joins TRBV3-1 (or the pseudogene TRBV3-2) and TRBJ1-6; TRBD1 is a possible D gene (6 bases). CDR3 length: 15 residues. With 7 bases removed from V and 0 bases from J, the gap between germline ends came to 10 bases. The V gene's germline CDR1 is LGHDT and CDR2 YNNKEL (reference sequence). CDR3 sequence (DNA): TGTGCCAGCAAGGAGGACAGCTCCTATAATTCACCCCTCCACTTT. Translated: CASKEDSSYNSPLHF.

V gene TRBV5-1 combines with J gene TRBJ1-1; D not resolved. The germline gives CDR1 SGHRS, CDR2 YFSETQ. V was shortened by 3 bases and J by 2 bases, with 11 bases between the two germline ends. There are 14 residues in the CDR3. CDR3: CASSYENGNTEAFF. In DNA form, the CDR3 reads TGCGCCAGCAGCTACGAAAACGGTAACACTGAAGCTTTCTTT.

J is TRBJ1-6 and V is TRBV6-6; 7 nucleotides agree with TRBD1. This CDR3 has 15 amino acids. Trimming at V came to 2 bases and at J to 8 bases, leaving 6 bases not matched to a gene. CDR1 and CDR2 from the germline V gene are MNHNY and SVGAGI (reference sequence). The CDR3 spells CASSYTGAMDSPLHF. The CDR3 region has the DNA TGTGCCAGCAGTTACACAGGGGCCATGGATTCACCCCTCCACTTT.

The gene calls are TRBV19 and TRBJ1-5; D might be TRBD1 (5 bases). Looked up from germline, CDR1 is LNHDA and CDR2 is SQIVND (reference sequence). Between the trimmed V and J ends, which lost 5 bases and 0 bases, there was a span of 17 bases. There are 17 residues in the CDR3. This chain's CDR3 is CASSFGRGTYSNQPQHF. The CDR3 nucleotides read TGTGCCAGTAGTTTTGGACGCGGGACTTATAGCAATCAGCCCCAGCATTTT.

This clone was seen a handful of times. The V and J genes are TRBV19 and TRBJ1-2, with TRBD1 as a possible D gene (6 bases). The germline V gene has CDR1 LNHDA and CDR2 SQIVND (reference sequence). The CDR3 consists of 16 residues. V gave up 4 bases and J gave up 0 bases, with 15 bases separating them. In DNA, the CDR3 is TGTGCCAGTAGTAGATACCGGGACACTACTAACTATGGCTACACCTTC. It specifies CASSRYRDTTNYGYTF.

The chain links TRBV5-5 to TRBJ2-7; 9 bases fit TRBD1. V lost 4 bases, J lost 12 bases, and 8 bases stayed unmatched. The CDR3 sequence is 12 residues long. Germline V lookup: CDR1 SGHKS, CDR2 YYEKEE (reference sequence). The CDR3 here is CASSPLTGGRYF. The CDR3 nucleotides are TGTGCCAGCAGCCCGCTGACAGGGGGTAGGTACTTC.

The rearrangement uses TRBV3-1 (or the pseudogene TRBV3-2) and TRBJ2-7; 7 bases are a match to TRBD2. In germline, CDR1 is LGHDT, CDR2 YNNKEL (reference sequence). The CDR3 has 17 amino acids. With V trimmed by 5 bases and J by 6 bases, 19 bases remained unmatched. The CDR3 reads CASSGTTQAKFSLEQYF. DNA for the CDR3: TGTGCCAGCAGCGGGACTACGCAGGCGAAGTTCTCTCTCGAGCAGTACTTC.

This clone showed up just once. The chain uses TRBV6-2 or TRBV6-3 and TRBJ1-1, with 7 bases identical to TRBD1. Germline assignment: CDR1 MNHEY and CDR2 SVGEGT. The length of the CDR3 is 16 residues. Trimming at V came to 6 bases and at J to 7 bases, leaving 17 bases not matched to a gene. The CDR3 is CASSPPSGGQDNEAFF. In DNA, the CDR3 is TGTGCCAGCAGCCCCCCTTCGGGTGGACAGGATAATGAAGCTTTCTTT.

The rearrangement links TRBV25-1 to TRBJ1-2, with a weak D call TRBD1 (5 bases). V gave up 7 bases and J gave up 1 base, with 10 bases separating them. The CDR3 is 13 amino acids. In germline, CDR1 is MGHDK, CDR2 SYGVNS. The CDR3: CASTPDSNYGYTF. DNA for the CDR3: TGTGCCAGCACCCCCGACAGTAACTATGGCTACACCTTC.

The CDR3 sequence is CASSEKNTEAFF. CDR3 bases: TGTGCCAGTTCCGAGAAGAACACTGAAGCTTTCTTT. This chain joins TRBV19 and TRBJ1-1; no clear D. The ends were cut back, 8 bases at V and 1 base at J, with 8 bases in the middle. Per the germline V gene, CDR1 is LNHDA and CDR2 is SQIVND (reference sequence). The CDR3 covers 12 residues.

This chain links TRBV3-1 (or the pseudogene TRBV3-2) with TRBJ1-6; no clear D. This CDR3 has 16 residues. CDR1 is LGHDT, CDR2 YNNKEL, per germline (reference sequence). V was shortened by 2 bases and J by 6 bases, with 14 bases between the two germline ends. CDR3 DNA sequence: TGTGCCAGCAGCCAATCCGAGGGTCTTGGTAATTCACCCCTCCACTTT. It yields the protein CASSQSEGLGNSPLHF.

V is TRBV21-1 and J is TRBJ2-7; no check of the table's D call, TRBD1, against the DNA was made. TRBV21-1 is assigned pseudogene status. The CDR3 totals 13 residues. Here the CDR3 DNA reads TGTGCCAGCAGCAAGGCCTGTCTCTACGAGCAGTACTTC. Translated: CASSKACLYEQYF.